One sample yielded the 5 T cell receptor beta chains listed below, sequenced in a study of T cell repertoires in cytomegalovirus infection. MiXCR, run by TCRdb on the reads, gives a single entry per CDR3 protein. The sample lists more than 140,000 distinct CDR3 sequences, about 6.5% occurring once. Specimen: PBMCs. These receptors were obtained from a human donor in good health (CMV status not recorded). Some clones in this sample may be carry-over from other donors' samples.

This clonotype showed up just a few times. The chain carries TRBV3-1 and TRBJ2-3; D assignment may be TRBD1 or TRBD2 (5 bases each). Per germline, CDR1 LGHDT and CDR2 YNNKEL (reference sequence). CDR3 length: 16 amino acids. V lost 0 bases to trimming and J lost 1 base, with 11 bases between them. CDR3 region: CASSQEGQGGTDTQYF. The CDR3 DNA reads TGTGCCAGCAGCCAAGAAGGGCAGGGAGGCACAGATACGCAGTATTTT.

Many counts were recorded for this clonotype. J is TRBJ1-5 and V is TRBV7-9; tentatively, D is TRBD1 (5 bases). The CDR3 is 16 amino acids. CDR1 SEHNR and CDR2 FQNEAQ come from the germline V gene (reference sequence). V lost 5 bases and J lost 0, with 14 bases in between. DNA of the CDR3: TGTGCCAGCAGCCCCGGCGGGGGGAATAGCAATCAGCCCCAGCATTTT. Its translation is CASSPGGGNSNQPQHF.

The chain joins TRBV7-2 to TRBJ1-2; possibly TRBD1 for D (5 bases). Germline V gene data show CDR1 as SGHTA and CDR2 as FQGNSA. V lost 3 bases and J 3 bases, leaving 11 bases between the germline ends. The CDR3 runs to 14 residues. This CDR3 reads CASSFSRDDYGYTF. DNA for the CDR3: TGTGCCAGCAGCTTCAGCAGGGACGACTATGGCTACACCTTC.

This clonotype was picked up many times. The genes are TRBV7-9 and TRBJ2-5, with 14 bases aligning to TRBD2. Germline assignment: CDR1 SEHNR and CDR2 FQNEAQ (reference sequence). There are 17 residues in the CDR3. Trimming removed 5 bases from V and 4 bases from J; junction bases left unmatched: 9. In nucleotides, the CDR3 is TGTGCCAGCAGCGGTCACCGACTAGCGGGGGGGCGAGAGACCCAGTACTTC. Its translation is CASSGHRLAGGRETQYF. The entire variable domain, with the rest obtained from reference TRBV7-9 and TRBJ2-5, is as follows: DTGVSQNPRHKITKRGQNVTFRCDPISEHNRLYWYRQTLGQGPEFLTYFQNEAQLEKSRLLSDRFSAERPKGSFSTLEIQRTEQGDSAMYLCASSGHRLAGGRETQYFGPGTRLLVL.

V gene TRBV20-1 combines with J gene TRBJ2-7, with 8 bases identical to TRBD1. The V gene's germline CDR1 is DFQATT and CDR2 SNEGSKA (reference sequence). With 5 bases clipped from V and 3 bases from J, the junction kept 6 bases outside the gene matches. The CDR3 consists of 13 residues. The CDR3 DNA reads TGCAGTGCTCCCAGGGGGCTGGGCTACGAGCAGTACTTC. Amino acids: CSAPRGLGYEQYF.